This T cell receptor (beta chain) was retrieved from a study of T cells in Graves' hyperthyroidism and ophthalmopathy. Turning to the study itself: Sampling of peripheral blood happened at initial diagnosis, prior to any treatment. Broader study findings: Ophthalmopathy and stable hyperthyroidism were separated by a 13 V-J model.

Ophthalmopathy cases scored 3 or more on the Clinical Activity Score and 4 or more on NOSPECS grade, with duration below 3 months. The authors obtained PBMCs from about 9.5 ml of fresh peripheral blood. Regions amplified from RNA transcripts were the TCR beta CDR3 regions. The study used the HTBI primer set for a first-round RT-PCR of the TCR CDR3. In TCRdb, the multiplex PCR reads were re-called with MiXCR into one record per CDR3 protein. Counted here are hundreds of thousands of distinct CDR3 sequences, approximately 20% occurring once; the ten biggest clones make up roughly 44%. Germline CDR1 is SNHLY and CDR2 is FYNNEI. The V end lost 3 bases, the J end lost 2 bases, and 6 bases lay between the germline ends. The CDR3 has 13 amino acids. The sample holds many counts of this clonotype. What it recognizes is unknown.

The chain carries TRBV2 and TRBJ2-3, with D hard to call. Material: blood. This receptor was taken from a man in his forties with Graves' ophthalmopathy. The CDR3 sequence: CASSDSNTDTQYF. DNA of the CDR3: TGTGCCAGCAGTGACAGTAACACAGATACGCAGTATTTT.